The rows below give T cell receptor beta chains drawn from one sample of a study of blood T cell repertoires in COVID-19. The table came from immunoSEQ multiplex PCR; TCRdb's copy has only in-frame clones and leaves some out. The sample yields about 120,000 clones, roughly 80% seen once. The source material was peripheral blood. All receptors derive from a human donor in a cohort sampled during active COVID-19. Both conserved end residues are part of each CDR3. D genes are given only for firm matches. Only some rows state a clone size, as once, few, many or a class for expanded clones.

TRBV5-1	-	TRBD2	TRBJ2-4	CASSLEAGVAKNIQYF	TGCGCCAGCAGCCTCGAAGCGGGGGTGGCCAAAAACATTCAGTACTTC
TRBV7-9	few	TRBD1	TRBJ2-4	CASAGGAKNIQYF	TGTGCCAGCGCAGGGGGAGCCAAAAACATTCAGTACTTC
TRBV19	-	-	TRBJ1-2	CASSMGGSTNYGYTF	TGTGCCAGTAGTATGGGAGGGAGCACTAACTATGGCTACACCTTC
TRBV27	-	-	TRBJ1-2	CASRQGSGDYTF	TGTGCCAGCAGACAGGGTAGCGGGGACTACACCTTC
TRBV3-1/TRBV3-2	-	-	TRBJ2-5	CASSQVTLTHTQYF	TGTGCCAGCAGCCAAGTTACCCTCACACATACCCAGTACTTC
TRBV6-5	-	-	TRBJ2-7	CASSYSTAGVVYEQYF	TGTGCCAGCAGTTACTCGACCGCAGGGGTGGTGTACGAGCAGTACTTC
TRBV11-3	-	-	TRBJ2-5	CASSLDPWSETQYF	TGTGCCAGCAGCTTAGATCCGTGGAGTGAGACCCAGTACTTC
TRBV4-2	-	TRBD2	TRBJ2-1	CASSPGTSGSYEQFF	TGTGCCAGCAGCCCCGGGACTAGCGGGAGCTATGAGCAGTTCTTC
TRBV4-2	-	TRBD2	TRBJ2-7	CASSQDGGLAGASVYEQYF	TGTGCCAGCAGCCAAGATGGGGGACTAGCGGGGGCTTCCGTCTACGAGCAGTACTTC
TRBV10-3	once	TRBD1	TRBJ2-7	CATWTGGYEQYF	TGTGCCACCTGGACAGGGGGGTACGAGCAGTACTTC
TRBV18	few	TRBD1	TRBJ2-7	CASSTFGTGESYEQYF	TGTGCCAGCTCAACATTCGGGACAGGGGAGTCCTACGAGCAGTACTTC
TRBV15	-	TRBD1	TRBJ1-5	CATSRLDRDDQPQHF	TGTGCCACCAGCAGATTGGACAGGGATGATCAGCCCCAGCATTTT
TRBV10-3	-	TRBD1	TRBJ1-1	CAIREGADTEAFF	TGTGCCATCAGAGAGGGGGCGGACACTGAAGCTTTCTTT
TRBV6-1	-	-	TRBJ1-1	CASSDDRNTEAFF	TGTGCCAGCAGTGATGACAGGAACACTGAAGCTTTCTTT
TRBV20-1	-	TRBD1	TRBJ1-3	CSASTGGTGNTIYF	TGCAGTGCTAGTACAGGGGGCACTGGAAACACCATATATTTT
TRBV5-4	-	TRBD2	TRBJ2-2	CASSLPGGRTGELFF	TGTGCCAGCAGCTTGCCGGGGGGGCGGACCGGGGAGCTGTTTTTT
TRBV2	-	TRBD1	TRBJ1-5	CASSEALGTGLVGDRPQHF	TGTGCCAGCAGTGAAGCGCTTGGGACAGGGCTCGTCGGCGACCGCCCTCAGCATTTT
TRBV10-2	few	TRBD1	TRBJ2-7	CASSDRGRLYEQYF	TGCGCCAGCAGTGACAGGGGGCGCCTCTACGAGCAGTACTTC
TRBV5-8	-	-	TRBJ1-2	CASSRAGKGYTF	TGTGCCAGCAGCAGGGCAGGGAAGGGCTACACCTTC
TRBV7-9	-	TRBD1	TRBJ1-1	CASSSSDRARGTEAFF	TGTGCCAGCAGCTCTTCCGACAGGGCTCGGGGCACTGAAGCTTTCTTT
TRBV28	once	-	TRBJ2-7	CASNEPDKPYEQYF	TGTGCCAGCAATGAACCTGACAAGCCCTACGAGCAGTACTTC
TRBV5-1	-	TRBD1	TRBJ1-1	CASSYYGQGSEAFF	TGCGCCAGCAGCTACTACGGACAGGGTTCTGAAGCTTTCTTT
TRBV4-1	-	TRBD2	TRBJ2-3	CASSPSGGSTDTQYF	TGCGCCAGCAGCCCCAGCGGGGGAAGCACAGATACGCAGTATTTT
TRBV2	-	TRBD1	TRBJ1-6	CASSDGQGAYGSPLHF	TGTGCCAGCAGTGACGGGCAGGGGGCGTATGGTTCACCCCTCCACTTT
TRBV30	-	-	TRBJ2-1	CAWSVFSGTTYNEQFF	TGTGCCTGGAGTGTTTTTAGCGGTACCACCTACAATGAGCAGTTCTTC
TRBV27	-	TRBD2	TRBJ2-5	CASSTFRAGFQETQYF	TGTGCCAGCAGTACTTTTCGAGCGGGATTTCAAGAGACCCAGTACTTC
TRBV9	-	TRBD2	TRBJ2-5	CASSRLAGVETQYF	TGTGCCAGCAGCCGACTAGCGGGAGTTGAGACCCAGTACTTC